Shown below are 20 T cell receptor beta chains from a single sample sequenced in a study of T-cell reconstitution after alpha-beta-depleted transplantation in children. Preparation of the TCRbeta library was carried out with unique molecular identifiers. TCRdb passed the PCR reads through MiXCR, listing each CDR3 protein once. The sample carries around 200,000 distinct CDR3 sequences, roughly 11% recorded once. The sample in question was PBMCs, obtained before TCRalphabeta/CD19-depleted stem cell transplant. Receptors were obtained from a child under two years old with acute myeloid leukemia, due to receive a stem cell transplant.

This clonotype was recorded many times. CDR3 amino acids: CASHFHRTVDRYTGELFF. The CDR3 bases are TGTGCCAGCCACTTCCATCGGACCGTAGACAGATACACCGGGGAGCTGTTTTTT. This chain connects TRBV12-3 or TRBV12-4 to TRBJ2-2; possibly TRBD1 for D (5 bases). Trimming took 8 bases from V and 3 from J, leaving 25 bases between them. This CDR3 spans 18 amino acids.

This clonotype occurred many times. For the CDR3, the DNA is TGTGCCAGTAGCAATCAAGGAATTAATGAAAAACTGTTTTTT. Translated: CASSNQGINEKLFF. This sequence joins TRBV9 and TRBJ1-4; no firm D call. The germline V gene has CDR1 SGDLS and CDR2 YYNGEE. The CDR3 contains 14 residues. The V end lost 8 bases, the J end lost 4 bases, and 15 bases lay between the germline ends.

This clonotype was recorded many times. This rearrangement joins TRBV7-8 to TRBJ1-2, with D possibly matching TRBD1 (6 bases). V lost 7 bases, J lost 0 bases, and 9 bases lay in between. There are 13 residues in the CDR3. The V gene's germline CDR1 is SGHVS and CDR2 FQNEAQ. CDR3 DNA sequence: TGTGCCAGCAAGGACAGTGCTAACTATGGCTACACCTTC. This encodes CASKDSANYGYTF.

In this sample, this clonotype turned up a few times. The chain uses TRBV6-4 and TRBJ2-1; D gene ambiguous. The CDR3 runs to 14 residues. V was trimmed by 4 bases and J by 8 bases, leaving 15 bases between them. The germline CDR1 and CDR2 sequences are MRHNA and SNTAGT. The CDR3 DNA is TGTGCCAGCAGTGCCTCTTCGCGGCTCCATGAGCAGTTCTTC. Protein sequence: CASSASSRLHEQFF.

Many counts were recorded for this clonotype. For the CDR3, the DNA is TGTGCCAGCTCTGATCAGGGTGCCAATCAGCCCCAGCATTTT. This codes for CASSDQGANQPQHF. The chain joins TRBV18 to TRBJ1-5; a weak D match, TRBD1 (5 bases). The CDR3 consists of 14 residues. V was clipped by 6 bases and J by 3 bases, with 12 bases between them. CDR1 KGHSH and CDR2 LQKENI come from the germline V gene.

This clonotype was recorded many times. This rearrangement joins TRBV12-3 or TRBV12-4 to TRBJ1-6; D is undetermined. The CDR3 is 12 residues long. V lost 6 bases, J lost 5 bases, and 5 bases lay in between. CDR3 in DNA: TGTGCCAGCAGGTCCGATAATTCACCCCTCCACTTT. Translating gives CASRSDNSPLHF.

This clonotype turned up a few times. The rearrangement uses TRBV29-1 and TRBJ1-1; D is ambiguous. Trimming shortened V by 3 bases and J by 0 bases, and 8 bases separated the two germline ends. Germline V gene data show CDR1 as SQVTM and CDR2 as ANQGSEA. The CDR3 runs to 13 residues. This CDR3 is CSVDPGMNTEAFF. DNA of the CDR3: TGCAGCGTTGATCCCGGGATGAACACTGAAGCTTTCTTT.

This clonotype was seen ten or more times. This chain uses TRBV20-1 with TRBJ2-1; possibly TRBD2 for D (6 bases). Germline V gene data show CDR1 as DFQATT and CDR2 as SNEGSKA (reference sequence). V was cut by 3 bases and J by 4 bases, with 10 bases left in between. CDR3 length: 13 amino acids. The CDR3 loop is CSARMGGYNEQFF. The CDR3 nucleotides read TGCAGTGCTAGGATGGGGGGTTACAATGAGCAGTTCTTC.

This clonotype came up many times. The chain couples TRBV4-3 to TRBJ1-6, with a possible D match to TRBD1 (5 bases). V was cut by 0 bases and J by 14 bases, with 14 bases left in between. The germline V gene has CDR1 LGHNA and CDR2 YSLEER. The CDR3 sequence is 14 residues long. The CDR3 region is CASSQDEQGRSLHF. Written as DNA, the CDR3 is TGCGCCAGCAGCCAAGATGAGCAGGGTCGATCCCTCCACTTT.

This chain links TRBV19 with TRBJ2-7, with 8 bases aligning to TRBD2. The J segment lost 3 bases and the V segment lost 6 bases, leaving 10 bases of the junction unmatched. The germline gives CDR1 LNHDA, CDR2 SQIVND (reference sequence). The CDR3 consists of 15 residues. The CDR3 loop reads CASSGPGRGNYEQYF. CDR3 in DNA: TGTGCCAGTAGCGGACCCGGGAGGGGAAACTACGAGCAGTACTTC. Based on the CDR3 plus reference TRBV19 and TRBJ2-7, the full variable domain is DGGITQSPKYLFRKEGQNVTLSCEQNLNHDAMYWYRQDPGQGLRLIYYSQIVNDFQKGDIAEGYSVSREKKESFPLTVTSAQKNPTAFYLCASSGPGRGNYEQYFGPGTRLTVT.

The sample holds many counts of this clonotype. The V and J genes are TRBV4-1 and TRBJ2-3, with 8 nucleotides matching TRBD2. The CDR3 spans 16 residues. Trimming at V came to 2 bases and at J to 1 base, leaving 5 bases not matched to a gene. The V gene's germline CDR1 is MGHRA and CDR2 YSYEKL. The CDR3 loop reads CASSQIGRAGTDTQYF. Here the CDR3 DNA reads TGCGCCAGCAGCCAAATCGGGAGGGCCGGCACAGATACGCAGTATTTT.

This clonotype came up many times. The CDR3 nucleotides are TGCGCCAGCAGCCAAGGCACAGTTGCAACTAATGAAAAACTGTTTTTT. This codes for CASSQGTVATNEKLFF. The chain uses TRBV4-1 and TRBJ1-4; no clear D. The V end lost 1 base, the J end lost 0 bases, and 9 bases lay between the germline ends. The CDR3 is 16 amino acids. Per the germline V gene, CDR1 is MGHRA and CDR2 is YSYEKL.

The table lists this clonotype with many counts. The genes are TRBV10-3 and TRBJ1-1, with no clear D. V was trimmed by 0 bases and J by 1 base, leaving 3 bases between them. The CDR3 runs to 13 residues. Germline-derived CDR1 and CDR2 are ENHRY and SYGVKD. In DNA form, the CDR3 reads TGTGCCATCAGTGAGTCTGAGAACACTGAAGCTTTCTTT. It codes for CAISESENTEAFF.

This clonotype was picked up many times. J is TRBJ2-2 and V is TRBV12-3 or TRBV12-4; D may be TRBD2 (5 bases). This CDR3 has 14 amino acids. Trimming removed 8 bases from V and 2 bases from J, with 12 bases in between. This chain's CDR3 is CASGRSGNTGELFF. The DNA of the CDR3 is TGTGCCAGCGGACGGAGCGGCAACACCGGGGAGCTGTTTTTT.

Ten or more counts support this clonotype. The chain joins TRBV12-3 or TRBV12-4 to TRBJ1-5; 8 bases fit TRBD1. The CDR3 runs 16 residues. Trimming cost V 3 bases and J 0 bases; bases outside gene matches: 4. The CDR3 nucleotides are TGTGCCAGCAGTTTTGCAGGGGGCAATAGCAATCAGCCCCAGCATTTT. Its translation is CASSFAGGNSNQPQHF.

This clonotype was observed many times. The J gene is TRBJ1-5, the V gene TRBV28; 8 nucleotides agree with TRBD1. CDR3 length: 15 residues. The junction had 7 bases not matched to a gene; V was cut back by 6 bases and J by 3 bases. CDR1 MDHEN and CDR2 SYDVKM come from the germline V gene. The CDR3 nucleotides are TGTGCCAGCAGCCCGGGACAGGTCAACAATCAGCCCCAGCATTTT. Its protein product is CASSPGQVNNQPQHF.

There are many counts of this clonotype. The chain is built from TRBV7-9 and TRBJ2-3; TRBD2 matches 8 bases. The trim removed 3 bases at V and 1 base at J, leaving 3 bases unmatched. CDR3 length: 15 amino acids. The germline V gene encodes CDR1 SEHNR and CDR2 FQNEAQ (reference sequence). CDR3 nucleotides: TGTGCCAGCAGCTTCTTGCGGGGGGGCACAGATACGCAGTATTTT. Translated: CASSFLRGGTDTQYF.

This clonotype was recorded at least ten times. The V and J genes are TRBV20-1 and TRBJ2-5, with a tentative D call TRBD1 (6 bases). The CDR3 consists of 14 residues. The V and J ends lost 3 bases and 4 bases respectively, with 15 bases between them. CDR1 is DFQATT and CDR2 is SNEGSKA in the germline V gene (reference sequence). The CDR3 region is CSASWDTALETQYF. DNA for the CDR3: TGCAGTGCTAGCTGGGACACGGCCCTAGAGACCCAGTACTTC.

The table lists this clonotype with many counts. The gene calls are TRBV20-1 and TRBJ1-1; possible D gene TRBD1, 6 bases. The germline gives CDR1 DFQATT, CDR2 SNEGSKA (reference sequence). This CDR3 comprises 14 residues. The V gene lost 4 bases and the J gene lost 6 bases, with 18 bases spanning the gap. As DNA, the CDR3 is TGCAGTGCTAATAGTGGTGGGGGGCGGCCTGAAGCTTTCTTT. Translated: CSANSGGGRPEAFF.

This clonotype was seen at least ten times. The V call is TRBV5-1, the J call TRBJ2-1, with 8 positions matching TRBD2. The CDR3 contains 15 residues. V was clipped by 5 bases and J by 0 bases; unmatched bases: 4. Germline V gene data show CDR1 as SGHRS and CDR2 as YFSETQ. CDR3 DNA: TGCGCCAGCAGGCCAAGCGGGAGCTCCTACAATGAGCAGTTCTTC. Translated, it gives CASRPSGSSYNEQFF.